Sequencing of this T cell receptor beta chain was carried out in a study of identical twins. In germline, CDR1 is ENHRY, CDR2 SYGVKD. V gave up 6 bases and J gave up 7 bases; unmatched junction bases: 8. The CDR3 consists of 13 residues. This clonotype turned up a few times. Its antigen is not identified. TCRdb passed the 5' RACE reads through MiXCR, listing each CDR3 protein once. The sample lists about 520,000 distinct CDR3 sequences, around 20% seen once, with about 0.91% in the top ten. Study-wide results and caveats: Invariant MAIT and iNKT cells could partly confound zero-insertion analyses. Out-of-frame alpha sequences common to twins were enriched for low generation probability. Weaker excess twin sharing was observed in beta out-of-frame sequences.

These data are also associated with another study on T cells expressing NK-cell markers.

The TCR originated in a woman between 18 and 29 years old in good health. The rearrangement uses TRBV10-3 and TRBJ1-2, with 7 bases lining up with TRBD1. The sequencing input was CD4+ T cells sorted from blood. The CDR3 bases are TGTGCCATCAGCGATCCCCCAGGGGGTGGCTACACCTTC. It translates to CAISDPPGGGYTF.